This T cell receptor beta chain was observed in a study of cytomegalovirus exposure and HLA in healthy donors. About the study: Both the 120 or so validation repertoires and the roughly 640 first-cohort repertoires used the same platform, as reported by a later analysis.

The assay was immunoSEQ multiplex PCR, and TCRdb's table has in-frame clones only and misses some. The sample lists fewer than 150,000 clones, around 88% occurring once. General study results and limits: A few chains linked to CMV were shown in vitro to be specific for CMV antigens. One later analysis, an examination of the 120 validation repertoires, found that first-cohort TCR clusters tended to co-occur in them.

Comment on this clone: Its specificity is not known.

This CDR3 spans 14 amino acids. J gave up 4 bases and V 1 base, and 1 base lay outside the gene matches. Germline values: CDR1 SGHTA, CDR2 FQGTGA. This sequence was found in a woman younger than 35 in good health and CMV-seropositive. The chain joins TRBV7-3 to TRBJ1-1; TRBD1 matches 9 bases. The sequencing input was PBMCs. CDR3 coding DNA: TGTGCCAGCAGCTTAAGACAGGGGGGCACTGAAGCTTTCTTT. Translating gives CASSLRQGGTEAFF. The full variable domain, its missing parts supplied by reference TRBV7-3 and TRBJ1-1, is GAGVSQTPSNKVTEKGKYVELRCDPISGHTALYWYRQSLGQGPEFLIYFQGTGAADDSGLPNDRFFAVRPEGSVSTLKIQRTERGDSAVYLCASSLRQGGTEAFFGQGTRLTVV.